Listed below are T cell receptor beta chains from one sample, sequenced in a study of cytomegalovirus exposure and HLA in healthy donors. Method: immunoSEQ multiplex PCR; TCRdb's copy keeps in-frame clones and lacks some. The sample consists of some 150,000 clones, almost 85% of them appearing once. The specimen was PBMCs. These receptors were obtained from a woman aged 40-49 years in good health and CMV-seronegative. CDR3s include the opening cysteine and the closing phenylalanine or tryptophan. Fields, in order: CDR3 DNA, CDR3 protein, J gene, V gene, D gene, clone size. The D gene is left open where the match is weak. Some rows have no size entry. The others give once, few or many, or a class for an expanded clone.

TGTGCCAGCAGTTACCGAGGATCTGGGGCCAACGTCCTGACTTTC CASSYRGSGANVLTF TRBJ2-6 TRBV6-5 NA NA
TGTGCCAGCAGTTTATGGGGACAGGGTTCCGAGCAGTACTTC CASSLWGQGSEQYF TRBJ2-7 TRBV27 TRBD1 NA
TGCGCCAGCAGCTTGGGACAGAACTATGGCTACACCTTC CASSLGQNYGYTF TRBJ1-2 TRBV5-1 NA once
TGTGCCAGCAGCTCAGGACAGGGGGCGAAAGCTTTCTTT CASSSGQGAKAFF TRBJ1-1 TRBV7-9 TRBD1 NA
TGCGCCAGCAGCCAAGATTTTGGGGAATTAGGGGATAGTAATCAGCCCCAGCATTTT CASSQDFGELGDSNQPQHF TRBJ1-5 TRBV4-3 NA NA
TGTGCCAGCAGCCCTCAGGGGGGTAGACGCACCGGGGAGCTGTTTTTT CASSPQGGRRTGELFF TRBJ2-2 TRBV9 NA once
TGCGCCAGCAGCCAAGATCGTGGACTAATCAACCAAGAGACCCAGTACTTC CASSQDRGLINQETQYF TRBJ2-5 TRBV4-3 NA NA
TGTGCCAGCAGTGAAGCGACAGGGGGCCGAGTTAGCTCCTACGAGCAGTACTTC CASSEATGGRVSSYEQYF TRBJ2-7 TRBV6-1 TRBD1 NA
TGTGCCAGCAGCTTAAGGCTAGCGGGAGGAAATGAGCAGTTCTTC CASSLRLAGGNEQFF TRBJ2-1 TRBV13 TRBD2 once
TGTGCCAGCAGTTACCCGACAGGGGGCACCACTGAAGCTTTCTTT CASSYPTGGTTEAFF TRBJ1-1 TRBV6-6 TRBD1 NA
TGTGCCAGCAGCTTAGTGACAGGCCAATATAATTCACCCCTCCACTTT CASSLVTGQYNSPLHF TRBJ1-6 TRBV7-2 NA NA
TGTGCCAGTACCTCACAGTACTCTGGAAACACCATATATTTT CASTSQYSGNTIYF TRBJ1-3 TRBV19 NA NA
TGCGCCAGCAGTCAATATCCGCGCTCTGGGGCCAACGTCCTGACTTTC CASSQYPRSGANVLTF TRBJ2-6 TRBV23-1 NA once
TGTGCCAGCAGCCCAGCAGGGACCCAGTACTTC CASSPAGTQYF TRBJ2-5 TRBV7-9 NA NA
TGTGCCAGCAGCGTAATACAAGAGACCCAGTACTTC CASSVIQETQYF TRBJ2-5 TRBV11-2 NA NA
TGTGCCAGCACCCATTGCGAGCAGTACTTC CASTHCEQYF TRBJ2-7 TRBV7-2 NA NA
TGTGCCAGCAGCCCCAGGGGCAGGACCGTTTATAGCAATCAGCCCCAGCATTTT CASSPRGRTVYSNQPQHF TRBJ1-5 TRBV28 NA NA
TGTGCCAGCAGTATCACAGCGGCAGGACGCTATGGCTACACCTTC CASSITAAGRYGYTF TRBJ1-2 TRBV6-5 NA NA
TGTGCCAGCTCGCCAGGGACAGGCCCTATTGGGGGTGAGCAGTTCTTC CASSPGTGPIGGEQFF TRBJ2-1 TRBV18 TRBD1 NA
TGTGCCAGCAGTGTACAGGGGAACGAGCAGTACTTC CASSVQGNEQYF TRBJ2-7 TRBV2 TRBD1 NA